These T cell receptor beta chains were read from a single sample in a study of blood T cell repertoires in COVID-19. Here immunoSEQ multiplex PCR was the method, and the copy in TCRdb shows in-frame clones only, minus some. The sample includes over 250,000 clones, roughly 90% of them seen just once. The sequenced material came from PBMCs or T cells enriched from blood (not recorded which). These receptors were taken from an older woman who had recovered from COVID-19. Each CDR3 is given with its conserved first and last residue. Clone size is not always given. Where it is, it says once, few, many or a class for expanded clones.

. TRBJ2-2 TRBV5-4 CASSLFGGGAIGELFF
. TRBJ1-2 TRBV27 CASSLRPDRWSNYGYTF
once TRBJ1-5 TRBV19 CASLGGESQPQHF
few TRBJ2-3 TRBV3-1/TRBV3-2 CASSQAGGPDTQYF
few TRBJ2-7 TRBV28 CASSSHIRDSSSYEQYF
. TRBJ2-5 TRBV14 CASSQGPLETQYF
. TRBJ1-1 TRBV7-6 CAIHLRVWSGEAFF
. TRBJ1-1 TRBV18 CASSPGITGEAFF
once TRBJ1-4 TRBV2 CASSVSGNNEKLFF
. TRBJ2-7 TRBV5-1 CASSLGTHYEQYF
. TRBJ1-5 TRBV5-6 CASSLGVRPQHF
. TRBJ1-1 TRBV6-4 CASSDYMNTEAFF
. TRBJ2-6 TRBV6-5 CASSYSERVGANVLTF
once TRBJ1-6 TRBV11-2 CASSLGQGNSPLHF
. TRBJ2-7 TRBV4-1 CASTPRVAPSSYEQYF
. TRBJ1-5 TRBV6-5 CASTATGGISQPQHF
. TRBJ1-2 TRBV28 CASSIPTRFYGYTF
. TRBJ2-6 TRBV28 CASNSGAGANVLTF
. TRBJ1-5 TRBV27 CASRDRQGAKAQHF
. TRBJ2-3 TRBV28 CASSWGGRQADTQYF
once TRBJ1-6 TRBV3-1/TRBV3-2 CASSLGTANNSPLHF
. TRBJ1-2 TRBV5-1 CASSLGGTGDYGYTF
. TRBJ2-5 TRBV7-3 CASSSGRGQGKETQYF
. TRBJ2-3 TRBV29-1 CSVDGRAGDTQYF
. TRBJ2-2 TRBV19 CASSGPGSGTGELFF
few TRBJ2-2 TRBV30 CAWNPGLATGELFF
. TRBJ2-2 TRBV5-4 CASSPGQSRSTGELFF
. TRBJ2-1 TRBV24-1 CATGGSGSSYNEQFF